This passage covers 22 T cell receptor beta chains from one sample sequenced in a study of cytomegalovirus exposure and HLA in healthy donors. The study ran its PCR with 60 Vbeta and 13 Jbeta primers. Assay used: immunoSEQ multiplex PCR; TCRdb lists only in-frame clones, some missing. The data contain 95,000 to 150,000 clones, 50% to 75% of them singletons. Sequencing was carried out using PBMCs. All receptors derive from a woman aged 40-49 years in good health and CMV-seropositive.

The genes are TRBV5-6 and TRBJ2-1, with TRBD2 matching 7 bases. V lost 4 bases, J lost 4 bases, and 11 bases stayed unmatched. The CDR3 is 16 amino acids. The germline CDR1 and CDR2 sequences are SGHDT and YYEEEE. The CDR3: CASSKAASGKYNEQFF. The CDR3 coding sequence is TGTGCCAGCAGCAAAGCCGCTAGCGGAAAGTACAATGAGCAGTTCTTC.

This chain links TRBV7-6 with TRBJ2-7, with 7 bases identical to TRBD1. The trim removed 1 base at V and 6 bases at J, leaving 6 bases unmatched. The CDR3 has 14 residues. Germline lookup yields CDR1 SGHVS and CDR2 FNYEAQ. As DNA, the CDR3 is TGTGCCAGCAGCTTAGGGGGGACAGTCTCCGAGCAGTACTTC. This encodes CASSLGGTVSEQYF.

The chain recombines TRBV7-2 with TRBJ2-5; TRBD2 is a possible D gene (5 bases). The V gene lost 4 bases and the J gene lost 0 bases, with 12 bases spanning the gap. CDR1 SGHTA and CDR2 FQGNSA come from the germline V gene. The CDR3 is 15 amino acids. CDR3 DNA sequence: TGTGCCAGCAGCTCGGGCAGCGGATACCAAGAGACCCAGTACTTC. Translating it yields CASSSGSGYQETQYF.

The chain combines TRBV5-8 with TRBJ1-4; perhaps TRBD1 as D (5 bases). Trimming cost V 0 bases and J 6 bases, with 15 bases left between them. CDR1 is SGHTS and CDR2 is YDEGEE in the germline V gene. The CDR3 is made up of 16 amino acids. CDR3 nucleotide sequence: TGTGCCAGCAGCTTGGGGAATAGCAGGGTGGATGAAAAACTGTTTTTT. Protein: CASSLGNSRVDEKLFF.

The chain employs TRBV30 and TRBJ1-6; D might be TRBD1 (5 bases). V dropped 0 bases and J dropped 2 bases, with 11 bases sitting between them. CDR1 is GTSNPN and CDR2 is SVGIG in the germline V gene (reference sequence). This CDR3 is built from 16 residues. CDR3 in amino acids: CAWSVLQGPYNSPLHF. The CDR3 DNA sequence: TGTGCCTGGAGTGTATTGCAGGGTCCCTATAATTCACCCCTCCACTTT.

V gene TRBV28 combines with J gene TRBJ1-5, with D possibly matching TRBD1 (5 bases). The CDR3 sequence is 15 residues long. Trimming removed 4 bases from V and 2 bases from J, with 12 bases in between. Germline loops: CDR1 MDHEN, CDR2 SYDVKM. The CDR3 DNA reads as TGTGCCAGCAGTTCTCAGGGCATCGGCAATCAGCCCCAGCATTTT. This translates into CASSSQGIGNQPQHF.

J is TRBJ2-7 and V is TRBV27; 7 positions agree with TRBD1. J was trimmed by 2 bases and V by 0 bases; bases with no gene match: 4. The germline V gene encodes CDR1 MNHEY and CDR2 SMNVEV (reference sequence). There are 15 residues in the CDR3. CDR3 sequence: CASSLSRQGTYEQYF. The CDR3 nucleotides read TGTGCCAGCAGTTTATCGAGACAGGGTACCTACGAGCAGTACTTC.

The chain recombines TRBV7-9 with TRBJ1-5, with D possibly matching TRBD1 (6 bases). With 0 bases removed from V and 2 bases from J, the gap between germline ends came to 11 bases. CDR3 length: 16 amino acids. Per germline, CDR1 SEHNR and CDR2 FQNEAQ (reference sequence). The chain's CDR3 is CASSLATGYGNQPQHF. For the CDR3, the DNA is TGTGCCAGCAGCTTAGCCACAGGGTACGGCAATCAGCCCCAGCATTTT.

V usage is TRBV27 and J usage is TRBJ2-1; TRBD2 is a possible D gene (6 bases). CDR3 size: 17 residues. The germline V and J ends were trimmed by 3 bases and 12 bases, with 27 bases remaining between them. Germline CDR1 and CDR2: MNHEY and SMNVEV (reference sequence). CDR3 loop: CASSFVGDDHWRVGQFF. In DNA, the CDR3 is TGTGCCAGCAGTTTTGTCGGGGACGATCATTGGAGGGTTGGGCAGTTCTTC.

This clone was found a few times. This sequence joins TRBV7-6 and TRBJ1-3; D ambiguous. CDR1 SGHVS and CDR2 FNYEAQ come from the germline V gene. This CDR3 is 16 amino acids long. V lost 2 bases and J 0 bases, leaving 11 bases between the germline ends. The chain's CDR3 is CASSLSRPSSGNTIYF. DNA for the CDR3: TGTGCCAGCAGCTTAAGCAGACCTAGCTCTGGAAACACCATATATTTT.

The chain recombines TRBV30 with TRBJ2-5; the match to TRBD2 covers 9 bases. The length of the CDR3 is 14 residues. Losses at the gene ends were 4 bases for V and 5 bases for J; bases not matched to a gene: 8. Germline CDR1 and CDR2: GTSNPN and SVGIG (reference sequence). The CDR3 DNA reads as TGTGCCTGGACGCGGGGACTAGCTGGCGAGACCCAGTACTTC. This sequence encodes CAWTRGLAGETQYF.

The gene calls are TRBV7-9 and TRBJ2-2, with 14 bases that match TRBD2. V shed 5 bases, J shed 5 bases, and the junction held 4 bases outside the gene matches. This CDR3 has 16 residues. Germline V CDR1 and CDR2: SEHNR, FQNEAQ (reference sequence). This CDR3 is CASSPRLAGGTGELFF. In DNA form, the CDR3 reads TGTGCCAGCAGCCCACGACTAGCGGGAGGGACCGGGGAGCTGTTTTTT.

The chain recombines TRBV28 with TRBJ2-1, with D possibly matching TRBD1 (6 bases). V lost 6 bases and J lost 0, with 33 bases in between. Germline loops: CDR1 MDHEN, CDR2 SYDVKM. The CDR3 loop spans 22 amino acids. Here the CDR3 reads CASSSWGQGTPLSPISYNEQFF. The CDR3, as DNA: TGTGCCAGCAGCTCTTGGGGGCAAGGGACCCCCCTGAGCCCCATCTCCTACAATGAGCAGTTCTTC.

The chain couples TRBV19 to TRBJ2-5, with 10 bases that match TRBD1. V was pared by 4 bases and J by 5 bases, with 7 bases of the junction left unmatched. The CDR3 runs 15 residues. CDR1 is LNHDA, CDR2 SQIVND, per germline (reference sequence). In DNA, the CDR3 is TGTGCCAGTAGTAAGAGACAGGGGGCAGAGGAGACCCAGTACTTC. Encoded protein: CASSKRQGAEETQYF.

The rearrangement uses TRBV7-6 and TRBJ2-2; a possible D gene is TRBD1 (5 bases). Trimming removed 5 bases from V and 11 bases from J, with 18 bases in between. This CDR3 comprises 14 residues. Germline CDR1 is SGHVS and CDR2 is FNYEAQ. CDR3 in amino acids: CASSDDVPQGELFF. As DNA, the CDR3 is TGTGCCAGCAGCGACGATGTCCCCCAGGGAGAGCTGTTTTTT.

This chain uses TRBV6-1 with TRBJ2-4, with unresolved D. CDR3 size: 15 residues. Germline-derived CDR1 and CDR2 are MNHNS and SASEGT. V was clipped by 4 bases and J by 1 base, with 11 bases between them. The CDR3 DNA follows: TGTGCCAGCAGTGCTTCCCCCTTGGCCAAAAACATTCAGTACTTC. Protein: CASSASPLAKNIQYF.

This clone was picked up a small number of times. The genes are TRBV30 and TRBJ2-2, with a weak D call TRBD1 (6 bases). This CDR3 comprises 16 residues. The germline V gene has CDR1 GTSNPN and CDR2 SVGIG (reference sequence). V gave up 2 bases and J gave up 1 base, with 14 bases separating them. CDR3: CAWSKGRTVNTGELFF. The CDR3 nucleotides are TGTGCCTGGAGTAAGGGCCGGACAGTGAACACCGGGGAGCTGTTTTTT.

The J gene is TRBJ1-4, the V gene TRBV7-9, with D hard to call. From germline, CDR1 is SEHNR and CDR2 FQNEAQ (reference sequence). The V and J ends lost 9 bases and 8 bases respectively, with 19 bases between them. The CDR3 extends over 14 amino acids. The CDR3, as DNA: TGTGCCAGTTCCCATGTCGGGGTTGGGGAAAAACTGTTTTTT. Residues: CASSHVGVGEKLFF.

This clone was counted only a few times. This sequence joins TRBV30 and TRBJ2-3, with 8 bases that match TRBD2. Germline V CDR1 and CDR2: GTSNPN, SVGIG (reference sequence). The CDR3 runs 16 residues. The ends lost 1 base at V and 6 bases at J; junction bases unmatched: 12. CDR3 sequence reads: CAWSALAGGVSDTQYF. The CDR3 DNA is TGTGCCTGGAGTGCCCTCGCGGGGGGTGTATCGGATACGCAGTATTTT.

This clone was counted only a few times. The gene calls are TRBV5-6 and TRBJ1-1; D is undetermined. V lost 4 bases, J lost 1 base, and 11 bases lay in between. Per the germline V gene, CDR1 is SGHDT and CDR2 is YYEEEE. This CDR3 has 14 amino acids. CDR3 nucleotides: TGTGCCAGCAGCCCTATCAGGCGGAACACTGAAGCTTTCTTT. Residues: CASSPIRRNTEAFF.

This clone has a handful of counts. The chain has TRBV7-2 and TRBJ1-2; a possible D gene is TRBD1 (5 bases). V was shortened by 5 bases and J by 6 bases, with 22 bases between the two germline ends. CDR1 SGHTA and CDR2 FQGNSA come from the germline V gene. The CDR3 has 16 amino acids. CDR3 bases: TGTGCCAGCAGCCCACCCGGGCCCCTTGTACAGGATGGCTACACCTTC. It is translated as CASSPPGPLVQDGYTF.

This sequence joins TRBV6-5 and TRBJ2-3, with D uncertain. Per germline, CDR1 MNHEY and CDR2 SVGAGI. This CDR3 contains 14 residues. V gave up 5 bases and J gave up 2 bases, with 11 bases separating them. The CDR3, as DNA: TGTGCCAGCAGTAGTAGCAGTTTCACAGATACGCAGTATTTT. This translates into CASSSSSFTDTQYF.